One and the same sample provided the 6 T cell receptor beta chains below, sequenced in a study of T cells in Graves' hyperthyroidism and ophthalmopathy. The CDR3 regions of TCR beta were amplified from RNA transcripts. RT-PCR in the first round (using the HTBI primer set) targeted the TCR CDR3. TCRdb reprocessed the multiplex PCR reads via MiXCR and lists one record per CDR3 protein. The table shows 280,000 or so distinct CDR3 sequences, with around 25% occurring only once. Sequencing was carried out using blood. The receptors shown here come from a man aged 40-50 years with Graves' hyperthyroidism that later progressed to Graves' ophthalmopathy.

At least ten counts were recorded for this clonotype. The DNA for the CDR3 is TGTGCCAGCAGCCAAGCGTTAGTCTACCAAGAGACCCAGTACTTC. Residues: CASSQALVYQETQYF. The V call is TRBV3-1, the J call TRBJ2-5; D remains unclear. Germline V gene data show CDR1 as LGHDT and CDR2 as YNNKEL (reference sequence). V gave up 1 base and J gave up 0 bases, with 9 bases separating them. The CDR3 consists of 15 residues.

This clonotype appeared many times. At one end, the junction sequence differs from germline, possibly due to a read error. V usage is TRBV24-1 and J usage is TRBJ1-1, with D perhaps TRBD1 (5 bases). The germline V gene encodes CDR1 KGHDR and CDR2 SFDVKD. The CDR3 loop spans 13 amino acids. CDR3 in DNA: TGTGCCACCAGTGAACCAGGGTACACTGAAGCTTCCTTT. Protein product: CATSEPGYTEASF.

This clonotype was recorded at least ten times. The chain carries TRBV11-1 and TRBJ1-1, with TRBD1 identical over 8 bases. Germline V gene sequence: CDR1 SGHAT, CDR2 FQDESV (reference sequence). V lost 5 bases to trimming and J lost 0 bases; unmatched junction nucleotides: 8. The CDR3 has 16 residues. CDR3: CASSPRTGLMNTEAFF. CDR3 bases: TGTGCCAGCAGCCCCCGGACAGGGCTGATGAACACTGAAGCTTTCTTT.

The table lists this clonotype with many counts. The gene calls are TRBV20-1 and TRBJ1-5, with D tentatively TRBD1 (6 bases). The CDR3 extends over 13 amino acids. Between the trimmed V and J ends, which lost 6 bases and 7 bases, there was a span of 16 bases. The germline gives CDR1 DFQATT, CDR2 SNEGSKA (reference sequence). The DNA for the CDR3 is TGCAGTGCAAGAACAGGGATGCGACAGCCCCAGCATTTT. This sequence encodes CSARTGMRQPQHF.

Ten or more counts support this clonotype. The rearrangement links TRBV27 to TRBJ2-7; 8 nucleotides align to TRBD1. The CDR3 length is 13 residues. After removal of 5 bases from V and 6 bases from J, the junction contained 6 bases not matched to a gene. Germline V CDR1 and CDR2: MNHEY, SMNVEV (reference sequence). DNA for the CDR3: TGTGCCAGCAGTACCCGACAGGGGTTCGAGCAGTACTTC. Amino acids: CASSTRQGFEQYF.

This chain uses TRBV28 with TRBJ2-7; D is unclear. CDR1 MDHEN and CDR2 SYDVKM come from the germline V gene. The CDR3 has 13 amino acids. Trimming took off 6 bases at V and 1 base at J, with 10 bases between the two ends. Here the CDR3 DNA reads TGTGCCAGCAGGGTGCTGGAGTCCTACGAGCAGTACTTC. This encodes CASRVLESYEQYF.